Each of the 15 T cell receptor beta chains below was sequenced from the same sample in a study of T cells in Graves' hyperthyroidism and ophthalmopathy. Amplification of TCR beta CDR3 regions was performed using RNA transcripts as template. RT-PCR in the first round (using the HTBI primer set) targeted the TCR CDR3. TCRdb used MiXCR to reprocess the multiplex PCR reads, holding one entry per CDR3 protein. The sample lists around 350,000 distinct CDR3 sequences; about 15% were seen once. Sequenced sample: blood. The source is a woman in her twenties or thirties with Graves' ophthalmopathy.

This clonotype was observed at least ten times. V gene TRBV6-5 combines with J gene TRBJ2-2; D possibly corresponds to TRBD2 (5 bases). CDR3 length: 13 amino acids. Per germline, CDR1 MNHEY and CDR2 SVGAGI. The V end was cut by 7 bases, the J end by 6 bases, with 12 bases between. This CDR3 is CASTEEVPGELFF. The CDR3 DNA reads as TGTGCCAGCACCGAGGAGGTCCCCGGGGAGCTGTTTTTT.

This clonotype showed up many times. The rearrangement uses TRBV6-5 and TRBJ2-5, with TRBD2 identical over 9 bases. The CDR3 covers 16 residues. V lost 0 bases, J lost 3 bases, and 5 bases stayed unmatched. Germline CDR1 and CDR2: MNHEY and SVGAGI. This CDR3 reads CASSYSPSGVEETQYF. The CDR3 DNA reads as TGTGCCAGCAGTTACTCCCCTAGCGGGGTGGAAGAGACCCAGTACTTC.

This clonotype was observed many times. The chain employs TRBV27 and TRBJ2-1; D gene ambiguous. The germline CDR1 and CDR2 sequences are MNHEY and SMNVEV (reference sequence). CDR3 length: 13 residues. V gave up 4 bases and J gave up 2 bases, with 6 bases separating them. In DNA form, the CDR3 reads TGTGCCAGCAGTTCACACACCTACAATGAGCAGTTCTTC. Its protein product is CASSSHTYNEQFF.

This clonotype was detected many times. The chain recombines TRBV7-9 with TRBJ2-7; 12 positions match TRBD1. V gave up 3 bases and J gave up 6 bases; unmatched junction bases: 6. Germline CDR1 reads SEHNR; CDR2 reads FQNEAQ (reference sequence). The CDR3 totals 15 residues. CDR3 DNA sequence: TGTGCCAGCAGCTTGGACGGGACAGGGGGCTCCGAGCAGTACTTC. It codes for CASSLDGTGGSEQYF.

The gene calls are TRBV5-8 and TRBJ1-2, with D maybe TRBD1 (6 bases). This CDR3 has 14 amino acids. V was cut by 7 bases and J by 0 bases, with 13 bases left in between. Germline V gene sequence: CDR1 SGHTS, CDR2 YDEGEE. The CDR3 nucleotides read TGTGCCAGCGTCGCCGGGACAACTAACTATGGCTACACCTTC. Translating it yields CASVAGTTNYGYTF.

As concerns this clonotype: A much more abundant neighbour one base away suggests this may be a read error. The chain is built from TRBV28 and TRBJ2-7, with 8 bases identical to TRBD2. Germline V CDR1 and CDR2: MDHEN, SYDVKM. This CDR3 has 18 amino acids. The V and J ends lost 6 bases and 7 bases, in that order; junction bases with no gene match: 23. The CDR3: CASSPGSALAAPGDEQYF. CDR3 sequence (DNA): TGTGCCAGCAGCCCTGGGAGTGCACTAGCGGCCCCTGGAGATGAGCAGTACTTC.

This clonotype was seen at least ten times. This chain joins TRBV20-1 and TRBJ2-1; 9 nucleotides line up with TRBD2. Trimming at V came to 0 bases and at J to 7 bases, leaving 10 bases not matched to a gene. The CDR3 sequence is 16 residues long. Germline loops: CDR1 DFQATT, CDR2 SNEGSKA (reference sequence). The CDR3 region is CSARDLTAGGNNEQFF. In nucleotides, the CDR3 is TGCAGTGCTAGAGATCTCACAGCGGGGGGAAATAATGAGCAGTTCTTC.

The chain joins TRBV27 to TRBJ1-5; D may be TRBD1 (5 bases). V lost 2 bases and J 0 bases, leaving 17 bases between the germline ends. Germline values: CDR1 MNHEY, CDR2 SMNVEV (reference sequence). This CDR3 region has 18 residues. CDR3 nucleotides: TGTGCCAGCAGTTTAGTTGGACCCGGGGGTTATAGCAATCAGCCCCAGCATTTT. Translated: CASSLVGPGGYSNQPQHF.

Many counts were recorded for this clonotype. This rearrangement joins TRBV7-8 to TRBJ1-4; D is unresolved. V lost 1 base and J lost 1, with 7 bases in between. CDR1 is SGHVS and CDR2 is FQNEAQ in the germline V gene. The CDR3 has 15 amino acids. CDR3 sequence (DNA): TGTGCCAGCAGCTTAGAGACCAGAACTAATGAAAAACTGTTTTTT. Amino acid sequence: CASSLETRTNEKLFF.

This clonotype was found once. For the CDR3, the DNA is TGCAGTGCCAGGACAGAAAGAACGGGGGAGCAGTACTTC. Translated: CSARTERTGEQYF. This sequence joins TRBV20-1 and TRBJ2-7, with TRBD1 as a possible D gene (6 bases). The germline V and J ends were trimmed by 6 bases and 7 bases, with 19 bases remaining between them. In germline, CDR1 is DFQATT, CDR2 SNEGSKA (reference sequence). This CDR3 is built from 13 residues.

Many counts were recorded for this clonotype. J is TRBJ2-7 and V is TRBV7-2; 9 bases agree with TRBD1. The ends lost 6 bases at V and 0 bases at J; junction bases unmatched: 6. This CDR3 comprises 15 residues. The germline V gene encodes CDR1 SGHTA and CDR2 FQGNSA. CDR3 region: CASRYRGLSSYEQYF. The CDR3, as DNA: TGTGCCAGCAGGTACAGGGGGCTCAGCTCCTACGAGCAGTACTTC. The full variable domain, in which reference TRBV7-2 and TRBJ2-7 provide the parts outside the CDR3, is GAGVSQSPSNKVTEKGKDVELRCDPISGHTALYWYRQSLGQGLEFLIYFQGNSAPDKSGLPSDRFSAERTGGSVSTLTIQRTQQEDSAVYLCASRYRGLSSYEQYFGPGTRLTVT.

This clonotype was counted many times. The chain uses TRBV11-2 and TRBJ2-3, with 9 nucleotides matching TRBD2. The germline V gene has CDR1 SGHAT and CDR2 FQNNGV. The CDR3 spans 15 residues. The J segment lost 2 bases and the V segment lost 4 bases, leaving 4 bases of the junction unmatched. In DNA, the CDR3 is TGTGCCAGCAGCTCGCTAGCGGGGATCACAGATACGCAGTATTTT. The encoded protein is CASSSLAGITDTQYF.

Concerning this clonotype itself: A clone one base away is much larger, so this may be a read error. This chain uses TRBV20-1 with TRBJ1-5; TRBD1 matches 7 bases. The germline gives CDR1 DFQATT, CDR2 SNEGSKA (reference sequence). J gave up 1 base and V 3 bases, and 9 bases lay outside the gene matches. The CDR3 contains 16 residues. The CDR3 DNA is TGCAGTGCTAGTTTAGGTATGGGACAGAGCAATCAGCCCCAGCATTTT. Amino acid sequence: CSASLGMGQSNQPQHF.

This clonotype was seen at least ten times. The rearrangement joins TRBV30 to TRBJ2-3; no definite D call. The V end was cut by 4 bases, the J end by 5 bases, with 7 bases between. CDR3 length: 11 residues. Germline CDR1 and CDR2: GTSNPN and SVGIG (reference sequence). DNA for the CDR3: TGTGCCTGGACCCCCATAGATACGCAGTATTTT. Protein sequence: CAWTPIDTQYF.

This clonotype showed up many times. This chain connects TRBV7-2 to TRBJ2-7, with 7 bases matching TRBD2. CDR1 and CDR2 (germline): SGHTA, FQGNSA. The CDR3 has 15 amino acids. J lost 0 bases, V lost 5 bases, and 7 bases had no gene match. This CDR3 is CASSTTSVSSYEQYF. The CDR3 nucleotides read TGTGCCAGCAGCACCACTAGCGTTAGCTCCTACGAGCAGTACTTC.